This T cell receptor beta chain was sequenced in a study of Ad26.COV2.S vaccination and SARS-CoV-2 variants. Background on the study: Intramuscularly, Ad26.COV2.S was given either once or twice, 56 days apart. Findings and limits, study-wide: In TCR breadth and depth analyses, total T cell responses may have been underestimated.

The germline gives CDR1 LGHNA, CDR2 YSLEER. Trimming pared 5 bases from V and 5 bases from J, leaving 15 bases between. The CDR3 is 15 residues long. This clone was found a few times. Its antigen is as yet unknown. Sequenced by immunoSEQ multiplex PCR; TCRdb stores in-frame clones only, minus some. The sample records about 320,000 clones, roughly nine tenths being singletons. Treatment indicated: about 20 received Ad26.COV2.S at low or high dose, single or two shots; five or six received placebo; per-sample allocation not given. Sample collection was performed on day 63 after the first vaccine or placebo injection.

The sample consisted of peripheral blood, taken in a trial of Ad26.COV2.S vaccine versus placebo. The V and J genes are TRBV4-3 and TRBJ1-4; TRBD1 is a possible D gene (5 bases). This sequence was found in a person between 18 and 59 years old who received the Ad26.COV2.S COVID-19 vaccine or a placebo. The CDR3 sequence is CASSIRQSLNEKLFF. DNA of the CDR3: TGCGCCAGCAGCATTAGACAGAGCCTAAATGAAAAACTGTTTTTT.